Below, 3 T cell receptor beta chains from the same sample are listed, as sequenced in a study of T cells in Graves' hyperthyroidism and ophthalmopathy. Amplified TCR beta CDR3 regions derived from RNA transcripts. The primer set for the first-round RT-PCR of the TCR CDR3 was HTBI. MiXCR was run by TCRdb on the multiplex PCR reads, yielding one entry per CDR3 protein. Of 500,000 to 650,000 distinct CDR3 sequences listed, more than 15% are singletons. The sample comprised blood. These receptors all stem from a woman aged 18 to 35 with Graves' ophthalmopathy.

This clonotype was observed many times. CDR3: CASIKGGSNTEAFF. In nucleotides, the CDR3 is TGTGCCAGCATAAAGGGGGGATCGAACACTGAAGCTTTCTTT. The J gene is TRBJ1-1, the V gene TRBV6-1, with a tentative D call TRBD1 (6 bases). In germline, CDR1 is MNHNS, CDR2 SASEGT. Trimming took off 7 bases at V and 1 base at J, with 13 bases between the two ends. The CDR3 totals 14 residues.

This clonotype showed up many times. This rearrangement joins TRBV28 to TRBJ1-4, with 12 bases lining up with TRBD1. V was pared by 1 base and J by 4 bases, with 19 bases of the junction left unmatched. This CDR3 spans 22 amino acids. Per germline, CDR1 MDHEN and CDR2 SYDVKM. CDR3 loop: CASSLLPLRDRGPLRHNEKLFF. The CDR3 DNA reads as TGTGCCAGCAGTTTATTACCATTACGGGACAGGGGGCCGCTACGACATAATGAAAAACTGTTTTTT.

As regards this clonotype: The junction does not match germline at one end; this may be a read error. The V gene is TRBV13, the J gene TRBJ2-7, with TRBD2 as a possible D gene (7 bases). The CDR3 has 15 amino acids. Per the germline V gene, CDR1 is PRHDT and CDR2 is FYEKMQ (reference sequence). CDR3 nucleotide sequence: TGTGCCGGCAGCCAACTTGGGGGGGCGGTCGGCGAGCAGTACTTC. It yields the protein CAGSQLGGAVGEQYF.